The sequence of this T cell receptor beta chain was determined in a study of cytomegalovirus exposure and HLA in healthy donors (TCRdb year 2017). In the study overall: According to a later analysis, one platform produced both the roughly 120 validation repertoires and the 620 or so repertoires of the first cohort. The study aimed to test whether signatures of past pathogen exposure could be identified by cataloging public T cell receptors. To predict cytomegalovirus infection status, the study brought together high-throughput TCR immunosequencing, statistical association of individual TCRs with disease status, and machine learning. In addition to the first cohort of hundreds of subjects, a separate validation cohort of 130 or so different subjects was used.

The research as a whole found: A later analysis found that TCRs clustered in the first cohort also tended to co-occur in the 110 or so validation repertoires, with just under 95% of cluster scores above 0. A later analysis lacked HLA typing for the validation cohort, so it scored co-occurrence in that cohort across all 130 or so repertoires. In vitro tests confirmed that a few of the cytomegalovirus-associated TCR beta chains recognize cytomegalovirus antigens. The study listed approximately 150 TCR beta chains as associated with cytomegalovirus. In both the original and validation cohorts, the classifier was reported to diagnose cytomegalovirus status with high specificity and sensitivity. Across donors, most TCR sequences were observed very rarely, whereas some public TCRs were present in many individuals. It was suggested by the authors that the approach could potentially be generalized to other disease states and immunological phenotypes.

About this clone itself: Its antigen is still unknown. There are no base qualities to consult, and no much larger clone falls within one base.

The donors belonged to the validation cohort of over a hundred subjects, which was separate from the approximately 660-subject first cohort. The library was produced with the immunoSEQ multiplex PCR assay. Turning to the authors' computational methods: To diagnose cytomegalovirus status from the catalog of TCR beta chain sequences, a statistical classification framework was built. TCRdb's version of the immuneACCESS table is confined to in-frame rearrangements and falls short of the full clone set. An unresolved V gene accounts for under half of the shortfall where checked; the remainder is of unknown origin. V, J and clone size are taken as reported in that table, and D and trimming were inferred from the DNA itself. The sample records about 200,000 clones, 70% to 85% of which are singletons. About an eighth of the sample goes to the ten largest clones. The trim is 7 bases for V and 3 bases for J, with a gap of 10 bases between the germline ends. The germline V gene specifies SNHLY as CDR1 and FYNNEI as CDR2. Spanning cysteine to phenylalanine, the CDR3 consists of 13 amino acids. The read is trimmed to its CDR3 DNA, 39 bases read in frame from base 1.

This TCR was sampled from a woman in her thirties in good health and CMV-seropositive. The source material was PBMCs. This chain joins TRBV2 to TRBJ2-1, with a weak D call of TRBD2 (5 bases match). The bases are TGTGCCAGCACTGCGGGTCTCTACAATGAGCAGTTCTTC. It translates to CASTAGLYNEQFF.